This TCR beta chain was found in a study of blood T cell repertoires in COVID-19. V was trimmed by 6 bases and J by 4 bases, leaving 18 bases between them. CDR1 and CDR2 (germline): MNHEY, SMNVEV (reference sequence). The CDR3 has 15 residues. This clone is a singleton in its sample. Libraries were prepared by immunoSEQ multiplex PCR; TCRdb keeps only in-frame clonotypes and omits some of them. Of tens of thousands of clones in the sample, about nine tenths were seen once. The rearrangement uses TRBV27 and TRBJ1-2; tentatively, D is TRBD1 (6 bases). The sequence derives from a male donor with acute or convalescent COVID-19. Specimen: peripheral blood. The CDR3, as DNA: TGTGCCAGCAGACCCTGGGGGGGGCCTAGCTATGGCTACACCTTC. It specifies CASRPWGGPSYGYTF.